A selection of T cell receptor beta chains follows, all from one sample in a study of blood T cell repertoires in COVID-19. Here immunoSEQ multiplex PCR was the method, and the copy in TCRdb shows in-frame clones only, minus some. The repertoire consists of around 100,000 clones, with 90% occurring once and the leading ten covering under 8.5%. Sequenced material: peripheral blood. Source of these receptors: a man aged 18 to 29 with COVID-19, enrolled during active disease. Both conserved end residues are part of each CDR3. D genes are given only for firm matches. The size field is filled for only some rows; it gives once, few, many or a size class.

D gene	clone size	V gene	J gene	CDR3 DNA	CDR3 protein
.	once	TRBV28	TRBJ1-4	TGTGCCAGCAGTCCCTTTACAGGGACTAATGAAAAACTGCTTTTT	CASSPFTGTNEKLLF
TRBD2	.	TRBV4-1	TRBJ2-1	TGCGCCAGCAGCCAAACACCACCCAGAATCGGGACTAGCGGGAGGGGCAGTGAGCAGTTCTTC	CASSQTPPRIGTSGRGSEQFF
.	.	TRBV6-5	TRBJ1-6	TGTGCCAGCACTTCCTATAATTCACCCCTCCACTTT	CASTSYNSPLHF
.	.	TRBV30	TRBJ1-2	TGTGCCTGGAGTGCTGGCAGGGCCTATGGCTACACCTTC	CAWSAGRAYGYTF
TRBD2	.	TRBV18	TRBJ2-7	TGTGCCAGCTCACCGGGGACTAGCTACGAGCAGTACTTC	CASSPGTSYEQYF
.	.	TRBV7-3	TRBJ2-1	TGTGCCAGCAGCTTAGGCGGGGATCGTGAGCAGTTCTTC	CASSLGGDREQFF
.	few	TRBV28	TRBJ1-2	TGTGCCAGCAGTTTTGTATACGGGGGGCCAAAAGAGTACTACACCTTC	CASSFVYGGPKEYYTF
TRBD1	once	TRBV4-3	TRBJ2-7	TGCGCCAGCAGCCAAGAAGTAACAGGGGGCTCCTACGAGCAGTACTTC	CASSQEVTGGSYEQYF
.	few	TRBV5-8	TRBJ2-2	TGTGCCATAGGAGGTTTACGTTTCGGGGAGCTGTTTTTT	CAIGGLRFGELFF
TRBD2	.	TRBV9	TRBJ2-7	TGTGCCAGCAGCGTCGGACTAGCGGGTTCCTACGAGCAGTACTTC	CASSVGLAGSYEQYF
.	.	TRBV30	TRBJ2-5	TGTGCCTGGAGTGCCACCTTCGGAGAGACCCAGTACTTC	CAWSATFGETQYF
TRBD1	.	TRBV13	TRBJ2-2	TGTGCCAGCAGCTTATCGGGTTTTACGGGTGGGACAGGGGGCCGTTCAGAACCGTCTCGGGAGCTGTTTTTT	CASSLSGFTGGTGGRSEPSRELFF
TRBD1	once	TRBV19	TRBJ2-7	TGTGCCAGTAGTTTACCGGGACAGGGGTTTAACGAGCAGTACTTC	CASSLPGQGFNEQYF
TRBD2	.	TRBV4-3	TRBJ2-7	TGCGCCAGCAGCCCAGGCGGGGGGATCCACTACGAGCAGTACTTC	CASSPGGGIHYEQYF
.	.	TRBV4-1	TRBJ2-5	TGCGCCAGCAGCCAAGTAATAGCGAGAACGGAGACCCAGTACTTC	CASSQVIARTETQYF
TRBD1	once	TRBV6-2/TRBV6-3	TRBJ2-5	TGTGCCAGCAGTAGGGGACAGGGGGGAGAGACCCAGTACTTC	CASSRGQGGETQYF
.	once	TRBV9	TRBJ1-6	TGTGCCAGCAGCGAAGGGAGCGGGCATAATTCACCCCTCCACTTT	CASSEGSGHNSPLHF
.	.	TRBV7-2	TRBJ2-1	TGTGCCAGCAGCGTGAGGCGGGCCAATGAGCAGTTCTTC	CASSVRRANEQFF
.	.	TRBV29-1	TRBJ1-2	TGCAGCGTTGGGGGGACAATAAACTATGGCTACACCTTC	CSVGGTINYGYTF
.	.	TRBV29-1	TRBJ2-2	TGCAGCGTTGGGGGGGGCTATAGCACCGGGGAGCTGTTTTTT	CSVGGGYSTGELFF
TRBD2	once	TRBV19	TRBJ2-3	TGTGCCAGTAGTTTCACATTACTAGCGGGAGGCACAGATACGCAGTATTTT	CASSFTLLAGGTDTQYF
.	.	TRBV5-6	TRBJ2-5	TGTGCCAGCAGCTTGGGACCGAGGGTAGAGACCCAGTACTTC	CASSLGPRVETQYF
.	.	TRBV27	TRBJ1-1	TGTGCCAGCAGTTTATCTGTGGCAGATTGGAACACTGAAGCTTTCTTT	CASSLSVADWNTEAFF
.	.	TRBV28	TRBJ1-6	TGTGCCAGCAGTTTATACTTCAGCTCCAGGAATTCACCCCTCCACTTT	CASSLYFSSRNSPLHF